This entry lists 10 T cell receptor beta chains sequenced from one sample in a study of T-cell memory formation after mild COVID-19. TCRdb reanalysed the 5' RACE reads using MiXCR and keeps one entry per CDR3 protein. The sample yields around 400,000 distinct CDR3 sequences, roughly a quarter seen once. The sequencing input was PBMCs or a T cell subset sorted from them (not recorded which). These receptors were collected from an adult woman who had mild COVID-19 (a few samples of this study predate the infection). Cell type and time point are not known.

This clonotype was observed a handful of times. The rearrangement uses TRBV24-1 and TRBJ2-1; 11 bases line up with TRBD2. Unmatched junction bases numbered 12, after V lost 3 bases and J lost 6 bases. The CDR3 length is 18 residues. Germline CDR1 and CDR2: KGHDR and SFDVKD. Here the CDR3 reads CATSDPGGSGRAGNEQFF. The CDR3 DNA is TGTGCCACCAGTGATCCCGGGGGTAGCGGGAGGGCCGGCAATGAGCAGTTCTTC.

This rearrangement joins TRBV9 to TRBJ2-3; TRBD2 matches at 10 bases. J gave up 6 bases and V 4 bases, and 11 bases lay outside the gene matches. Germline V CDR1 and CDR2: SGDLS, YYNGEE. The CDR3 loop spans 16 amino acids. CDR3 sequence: CASSTRPGLARDTQYF. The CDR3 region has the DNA TGTGCCAGCAGCACCCGTCCGGGACTAGCGAGGGATACGCAGTATTTT.

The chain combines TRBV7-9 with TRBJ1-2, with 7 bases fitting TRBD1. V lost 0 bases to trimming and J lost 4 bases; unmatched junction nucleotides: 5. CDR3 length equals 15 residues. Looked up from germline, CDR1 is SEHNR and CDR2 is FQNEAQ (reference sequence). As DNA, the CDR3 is TGTGCCAGCAGCTTAGCCCGAACAGGGGTCTATGGCTACACCTTC. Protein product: CASSLARTGVYGYTF.

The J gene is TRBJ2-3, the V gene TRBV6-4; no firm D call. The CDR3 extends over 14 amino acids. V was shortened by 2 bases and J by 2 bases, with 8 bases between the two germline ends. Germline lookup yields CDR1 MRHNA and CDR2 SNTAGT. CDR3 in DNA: TGTGCCAGCAGTGACGGGCAGGACACAGATACGCAGTATTTT. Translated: CASSDGQDTDTQYF.

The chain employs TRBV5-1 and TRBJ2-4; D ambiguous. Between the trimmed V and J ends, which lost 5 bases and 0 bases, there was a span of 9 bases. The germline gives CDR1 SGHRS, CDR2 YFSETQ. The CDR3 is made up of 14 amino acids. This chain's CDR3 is CASRDPLAKNIQYF. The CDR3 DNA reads TGCGCCAGCAGGGACCCACTAGCCAAAAACATTCAGTACTTC.

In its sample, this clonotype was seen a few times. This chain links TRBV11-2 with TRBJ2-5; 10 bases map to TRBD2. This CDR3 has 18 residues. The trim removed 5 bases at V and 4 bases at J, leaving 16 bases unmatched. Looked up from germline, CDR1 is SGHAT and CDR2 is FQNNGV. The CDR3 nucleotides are TGTGCCAGCAGCCAGGGGCGGACTAGCGGTCCCTTGGGAGAGACCCAGTACTTC. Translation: CASSQGRTSGPLGETQYF.

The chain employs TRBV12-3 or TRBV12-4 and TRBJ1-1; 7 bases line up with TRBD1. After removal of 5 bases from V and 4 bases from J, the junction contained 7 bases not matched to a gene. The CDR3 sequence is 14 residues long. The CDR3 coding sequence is TGTGCCAGCAGTACAGGGGTTAGAGGCACTGAAGCTTTCTTT. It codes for CASSTGVRGTEAFF.

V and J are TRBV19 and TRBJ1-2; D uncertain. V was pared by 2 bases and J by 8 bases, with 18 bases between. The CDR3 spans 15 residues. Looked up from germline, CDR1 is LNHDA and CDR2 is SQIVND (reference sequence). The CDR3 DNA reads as TGTGCCAGTAGTATATCGCGGAGATCCGCAACAGGCTACACCTTC. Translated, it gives CASSISRRSATGYTF.

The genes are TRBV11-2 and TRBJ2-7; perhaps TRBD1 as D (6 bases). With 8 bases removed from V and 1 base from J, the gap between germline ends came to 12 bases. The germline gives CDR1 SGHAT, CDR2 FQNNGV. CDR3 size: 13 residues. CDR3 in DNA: TGTGCCAGCTCTCGGACAGATTCCTACGAGCAGTACTTC. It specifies CASSRTDSYEQYF.

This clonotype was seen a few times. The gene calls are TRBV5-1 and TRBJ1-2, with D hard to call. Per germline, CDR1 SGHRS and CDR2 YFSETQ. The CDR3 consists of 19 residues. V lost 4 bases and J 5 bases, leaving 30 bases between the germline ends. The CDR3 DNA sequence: TGCGCCAGCAGCCCGTGGGTCCCCCAGACCGTGCTGGGGATATATGGCTACACCTTC. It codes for CASSPWVPQTVLGIYGYTF.